The text below deals with one TCR beta chain. The sample belongs to a study of blood T cell repertoires in COVID-19. Overall study context: In each case, the material was cDNA or gDNA derived from T cells, B-cell-depleted T cells, or PBMCs.

The CDR3 contains 14 residues. The V end was cut by 7 bases, the J end by 4 bases, with 16 bases between. Germline V gene data show CDR1 as MNHEY and CDR2 as SVGAGI. Some clones are missing from TCRdb's copy, which holds only in-frame ones; the method was immunoSEQ multiplex PCR. The sample lists around 140,000 clones, more than 85% occurring once. The origin of this receptor is a man aged 55 to 70 with active or convalescent COVID-19. Sequencing was carried out using peripheral blood. This rearrangement joins TRBV6-5 to TRBJ1-2; TRBD1 is a possible D gene (5 bases). The CDR3 reads CASTIRAGLYGYTF. The CDR3 nucleotides are TGTGCCAGCACCATTCGGGCGGGACTCTATGGCTACACCTTC.